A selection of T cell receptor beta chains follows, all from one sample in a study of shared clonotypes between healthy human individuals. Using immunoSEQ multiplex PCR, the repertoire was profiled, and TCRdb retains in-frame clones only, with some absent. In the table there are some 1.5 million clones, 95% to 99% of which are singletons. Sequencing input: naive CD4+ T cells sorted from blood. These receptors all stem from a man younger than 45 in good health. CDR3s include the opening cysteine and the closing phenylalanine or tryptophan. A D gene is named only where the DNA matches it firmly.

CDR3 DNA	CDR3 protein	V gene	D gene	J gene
TGTGCCAGCAGTGAAGGTGTTAACCAGCCCCAGCATTTT	CASSEGVNQPQHF	TRBV6-1	-	TRBJ1-5
TGTGCCAGCAGCGTAAGCGCGGGAGATACGCAGTATTTT	CASSVSAGDTQYF	TRBV9	-	TRBJ2-3
TGTGCCAGCAGCTTGGACAGGGGGCACGGAAACATTCAGTACTTC	CASSLDRGHGNIQYF	TRBV5-6	TRBD1	TRBJ2-4
TGTGCCAGCAGCTTGGCCGCGACAGGGGGCTTCGGGGAGCTGTTTTTT	CASSLAATGGFGELFF	TRBV5-5	TRBD1	TRBJ2-2
TGCGCCAGCGGAAAGACAGGGGCTAATGAAAAACTGTTTTTT	CASGKTGANEKLFF	TRBV5-1	TRBD1	TRBJ1-4
TGTGCCAGCAGTTACTTGGTAGACACTGAAGCTTTCTTT	CASSYLVDTEAFF	TRBV6-5	-	TRBJ1-1
TGCGCCAGCAGCTTGGGGGGTAGGAACACTGAAGCTTTCTTT	CASSLGGRNTEAFF	TRBV5-1	-	TRBJ1-1
TGTGCCAGCAGTTCCCGAGACAGAGCCAATGAAAAACTGTTTTTT	CASSSRDRANEKLFF	TRBV7-9	-	TRBJ1-4
TGTGCCAGCGCCATGACAGGGGCTAATGAAAAACTGTTTTTT	CASAMTGANEKLFF	TRBV6-1	TRBD1	TRBJ1-4
TGCGCCAGCAGTGAGTCGCGTACAGGACGAGAGACCCAGTACTTC	CASSESRTGRETQYF	TRBV10-2	-	TRBJ2-5
TGTGCCAGCAGTGACTTACTGGGCTCTGGGGCCAACGTCCTGACTTTC	CASSDLLGSGANVLTF	TRBV6-1	-	TRBJ2-6
TGTGCCAGCAGCCCCTGGAGGGCAGGCGGGGAGCTGTTTTTT	CASSPWRAGGELFF	TRBV11-3	-	TRBJ2-2
TGTGCCAGCAGTTTGTCAGCGGGAGGGAATCCTTTTGAGCAGTTCTTC	CASSLSAGGNPFEQFF	TRBV5-4	TRBD2	TRBJ2-1
TGTGCCAGCAGTTTCGGGAGGTTGGCAGATACGCAGTATTTT	CASSFGRLADTQYF	TRBV28	TRBD2	TRBJ2-3
TGTGCCAGCAGTTTACTAGCGGTTACAGATACGCAGTATTTT	CASSLLAVTDTQYF	TRBV27	TRBD2	TRBJ2-3